The 30 T cell receptor beta chains listed next were all sequenced from one sample in a study of blood T cells in healthy people across ages. It was with a sample-barcoded 5' primer and a J-beta primer mix that a second PCR of about 6 to 12 cycles was run. MiXCR was run by TCRdb on the 5' RACE reads, yielding one entry per CDR3 protein. The sample lists about 1,800,000 distinct CDR3 sequences, about 30% seen once, with 7.7% in the top ten. Specimen: blood. These TCRs come from a woman in her twenties or thirties in good health.

The J gene is TRBJ2-6, the V gene TRBV20-1; D might be TRBD2 (5 bases). The ends were cut back, 6 bases at V and 2 bases at J, with 17 bases in the middle. There are 16 residues in the CDR3. The germline V gene encodes CDR1 DFQATT and CDR2 SNEGSKA (reference sequence). The CDR3 is CSAPSGWGTGANVLTF. The CDR3 DNA is TGCAGTGCCCCGAGCGGATGGGGTACTGGGGCCAACGTCCTGACTTTC.

Worth noting for this clonotype: As the CDR3 is not closed by the conserved phenylalanine or tryptophan, this likely results from a read error. The chain recombines TRBV5-1 with TRBJ2-4; 7 bases match TRBD1. TRBJ2-5 matches the DNA end more closely, so the J call is doubtful. The CDR3 is made up of 14 amino acids. CDR1 is SGHRS, CDR2 YFSETQ, per germline. This CDR3 reads CASSLGAGGETQYC. The CDR3 bases are TGCGCCAGCAGCTTGGGGGCAGGGGGAGAGACCCAGTACTGC.

The J gene is TRBJ1-6, the V gene TRBV5-1; tentative D call: TRBD1 (5 bases). Trimming cost V 4 bases and J 8 bases, with 22 bases left between them. The germline V gene has CDR1 SGHRS and CDR2 YFSETQ. The CDR3 sequence is 17 residues long. DNA for the CDR3: TGCGCCAGCAGCATCGATGGGGGAATACAACCTCATTCACCCCTCCACTTT. It encodes CASSIDGGIQPHSPLHF.

In nucleotides, the CDR3 is TGTGCCAGCAGTGTTACGGCAGGGGGGCGGGAGACCCAGTACTTC. This translates into CASSVTAGGRETQYF. This chain uses TRBV28 with TRBJ2-5; TRBD1 might be the D (7 bases). CDR1 and CDR2 (germline): MDHEN, SYDVKM. This CDR3 region has 15 residues. V lost 5 bases and J 5 bases, leaving 18 bases between the germline ends.

This clonotype was seen more than once but under ten times. The chain recombines TRBV28 with TRBJ2-3; D is uncertain. CDR1 and CDR2 from the germline V gene are MDHEN and SYDVKM. This CDR3 region has 13 residues. Deletions cut 4 bases from V and 10 bases from J, with 15 bases between. CDR3 protein: CASSSLTPPPQYF. CDR3 bases: TGTGCCAGCAGTTCATTAACACCTCCTCCGCAGTATTTT.

The chain links TRBV5-1 to TRBJ2-3; D remains ambiguous. Between the trimmed V and J ends, which lost 5 bases and 6 bases, there was a span of 13 bases. The V gene's germline CDR1 is SGHRS and CDR2 YFSETQ. The CDR3 extends over 13 amino acids. As DNA, the CDR3 is TGCGCCAGCAGTGATGAGAATTCGGATACGCAGTATTTT. This gives the protein CASSDENSDTQYF.

This clonotype was found a few times. The chain carries TRBV20-1 and TRBJ1-6, with a possible D match to TRBD1 (6 bases). V lost 2 bases to trimming and J lost 13 bases, with 27 bases between them. Germline values: CDR1 DFQATT, CDR2 SNEGSKA (reference sequence). This CDR3 comprises 17 residues. CDR3 in DNA: TGCAGTGCTAGAAAGTTCCCGGGACAACCTATTAAGTCCCCCCTCCACTTT. Translation: CSARKFPGQPIKSPLHF.

A few counts support this clonotype. The chain carries TRBV24-1 and TRBJ1-2, with no clear D. V shed 1 base and J shed 8 bases, with 10 bases lying between them. The CDR3 runs 13 residues. Germline CDR1 KGHDR, CDR2 SFDVKD. The DNA for the CDR3 is TGTGCCACCAGTGATTTCTCCGGGGAAGGCTACACCTTC. Translated: CATSDFSGEGYTF.

This chain connects TRBV2 to TRBJ2-1, with D unclear. Germline loops: CDR1 SNHLY, CDR2 FYNNEI. The CDR3 length is 16 residues. Deletions cut 3 bases from V and 5 bases from J, with 17 bases between. Here the CDR3 reads CASSDQRLRYHNEQFF. DNA for the CDR3: TGTGCCAGCAGTGATCAACGGTTACGCTACCACAATGAGCAGTTCTTC.

V gene TRBV7-2 combines with J gene TRBJ2-7; TRBD2 matches at 8 bases. This CDR3 is built from 15 residues. Trimming at V came to 7 bases and at J to 4 bases, leaving 12 bases not matched to a gene. Germline CDR1 is SGHTA and CDR2 is FQGNSA. The CDR3 DNA reads as TGTGCCAGCACCGTGACTAGCGTAGCCGAATACGAGCAGTACTTC. Protein sequence: CASTVTSVAEYEQYF.

This clonotype appeared a few times. This chain joins TRBV12-3 or TRBV12-4 and TRBJ2-7; 8 bases agree with TRBD1. The CDR3 is 17 residues long. V dropped 6 bases and J dropped 2; count of bases not matched to a gene: 15. In nucleotides, the CDR3 is TGTGCCAGCAGCGTCGGGGTGCAGGGGGCGACCCCCTACGAGCAGTACTTC. Protein product: CASSVGVQGATPYEQYF.

The rearrangement joins TRBV3-1 to TRBJ1-1; the D is unclear. Trimming left V 6 bases short and J 5 bases short, with 10 bases between. This CDR3 is built from 12 residues. The germline gives CDR1 LGHDT, CDR2 YNNKEL (reference sequence). CDR3 region: CASSHAGTEAFF. CDR3 nucleotides: TGTGCCAGCAGTCACGCGGGGACTGAAGCTTTCTTT. The full variable domain, its missing parts supplied by reference TRBV3-1 and TRBJ1-1, is DTAVSQTPKYLVTQMGNDKSIKCEQNLGHDTMYWYKQDSKKFLKIMFSYNNKELIINETVPNRFSPKSPDKAHLNLHINSLELGDSAVYFCASSHAGTEAFFGQGTRLTVV.

This clonotype was detected a few times. The J gene is TRBJ2-7, the V gene TRBV20-1; D is perhaps TRBD2 (6 bases). The CDR3 covers 12 residues. Trimming removed 1 base from V and 6 bases from J, with 10 bases in between. CDR1 and CDR2 from the germline V gene are DFQATT and SNEGSKA (reference sequence). The CDR3 nucleotides read TGCAGTGCTAGAGGGGGGGTTGGCGAGCAGTACTTC. This translates into CSARGGVGEQYF.

This chain uses TRBV18 with TRBJ1-5; D is ambiguous. This CDR3 is built from 13 residues. Germline V lookup: CDR1 KGHSH, CDR2 LQKENI. V lost 0 bases, J lost 9 bases, and 9 bases lay in between. CDR3 bases: TGTGCCAGCTCACCACCGCCAGGACTGCCCCAGCATTTT. Its translation: CASSPPPGLPQHF.

The rearrangement joins TRBV3-1 to TRBJ2-1; either TRBD1 or TRBD2 may fit D (5 bases each). CDR3 size: 15 residues. Trimming took 5 bases from V and 5 from J, leaving 16 bases between them. CDR1 is LGHDT and CDR2 is YNNKEL in the germline V gene (reference sequence). CDR3 DNA sequence: TGTGCCAGCAGCACCGCTTCGAGGGGAGACAATGAGCAGTTCTTC. Protein product: CASSTASRGDNEQFF.

This clonotype occurred many times. Here the CDR3 DNA reads TGTGCCAGCAGTGAAAGTGGTCAGCCCCAGCATTTT. Residues: CASSESGQPQHF. V usage is TRBV2 and J usage is TRBJ1-5; D uncertain. Germline assignment: CDR1 SNHLY and CDR2 FYNNEI. The ends were cut back, 2 bases at V and 6 bases at J, with 5 bases in the middle. There are 12 residues in the CDR3.

The chain couples TRBV9 to TRBJ2-5, with D possibly being TRBD1 (5 bases). Germline V gene sequence: CDR1 SGDLS, CDR2 YYNGEE. Trimming shortened V by 1 base and J by 2 bases, and 12 bases separated the two germline ends. The length of the CDR3 is 15 residues. CDR3 bases: TGTGCCAGCAGCGTAATGTCTGACAGTCAAGAGACCCAGTACTTC. Amino acids: CASSVMSDSQETQYF.

V gene TRBV6-6 combines with J gene TRBJ2-1; D not certain. The V gene lost 5 bases and the J gene lost 14 bases, with 16 bases spanning the gap. The CDR3 sequence is 12 residues long. Germline values: CDR1 MNHNY, CDR2 SVGAGI (reference sequence). CDR3 region: CASSLGKAQEFF. The CDR3 nucleotides read TGTGCCAGCAGTCTAGGGAAGGCTCAAGAGTTCTTC.

This clonotype was seen a handful of times. The rearrangement links TRBV6-6 to TRBJ1-2; maybe TRBD1 (5 bases). The V gene's germline CDR1 is MNHNY and CDR2 SVGAGI (reference sequence). The CDR3 is made up of 11 amino acids. V lost 6 bases, J lost 10 bases, and 12 bases lay in between. CDR3 DNA: TGTGCCAGCAGCCTGGGGGGACTCTACACCTTC. Its protein product is CASSLGGLYTF.

This chain joins TRBV6-6 and TRBJ2-1; 10 bases are a match to TRBD1. This CDR3 comprises 13 residues. The V and J ends lost 4 bases and 14 bases, in that order; junction bases with no gene match: 8. Germline-derived CDR1 and CDR2 are MNHNY and SVGAGI (reference sequence). CDR3 residues: CASSLGGTGDEFF. The DNA for the CDR3 is TGTGCCAGCAGTTTAGGTGGGACAGGGGACGAGTTCTTC.

V gene TRBV7-9 combines with J gene TRBJ2-7; TRBD1 aligns across 7 bases. Germline loops: CDR1 SEHNR, CDR2 FQNEAQ (reference sequence). The CDR3 has 14 residues. Losses at the gene ends were 3 bases for V and 10 bases for J; bases not matched to a gene: 12. CDR3 DNA: TGTGCCAGCAGCTTGGGTGGGACAGACTTGGAACAGTACTTC. Protein: CASSLGGTDLEQYF.

The V gene is TRBV9, the J gene TRBJ2-7; TRBD2 matches 12 bases. CDR3 size: 17 residues. In germline, CDR1 is SGDLS, CDR2 YYNGEE. The trim removed 0 bases at V and 4 bases at J, leaving 8 bases unmatched. DNA of the CDR3: TGTGCCAGCAGCGTAGGGCCTAGCGGGAGGGCCGGGTACGAGCAGTACTTC. Translating gives CASSVGPSGRAGYEQYF.

This clonotype appeared a few times. A junction boundary mismatches the germline segment, possibly from a read error. The V and J genes are TRBV6-2 or TRBV6-3 and TRBJ2-1; 7 bases fit TRBD2. The CDR3 has 15 amino acids. Germline V lookup: CDR1 MNHEY, CDR2 SVGEGT. This chain's CDR3 is CAGSGPSSGYNEQFF. As DNA, the CDR3 is TGTGCCGGCAGTGGCCCGTCTAGCGGCTACAATGAGCAGTTCTTC.

The V gene is TRBV6-2 or TRBV6-3, the J gene TRBJ2-1, with D possibly matching TRBD1 (6 bases). The V end lost 4 bases, the J end lost 8 bases, and 15 bases lay between the germline ends. In germline, CDR1 is MNHEY, CDR2 SVGEGT. The CDR3 contains 14 residues. CDR3 DNA sequence: TGTGCCAGCAGTTTACAGGGTAGGCTGGATGAGCAGTTCTTC. This gives the protein CASSLQGRLDEQFF.

This clonotype appeared a single time. Since a much larger clone is just one base distant, this may be a read error. The V call is TRBV25-1, the J call TRBJ2-7; D may be TRBD1 (5 bases). The CDR3 consists of 13 residues. The germline V gene has CDR1 MGHDK and CDR2 SYGVNS. The CDR3 DNA is TGTACCAGCAGTCACCAGGGTACTTACGAGCAGTACTTC. Translating it yields CTSSHQGTYEQYF.

This clonotype was counted between two and nine times. This chain connects TRBV5-1 to TRBJ2-1; no reliable D call. Trimming pared 0 bases from V and 9 bases from J, leaving 13 bases between. The CDR3 is 14 residues long. The V gene's germline CDR1 is SGHRS and CDR2 YFSETQ. Here the CDR3 DNA reads TGCGCCAGCAGCTTGGATCTGGGCGACGCTGAGCAGTTCTTC. Translating it yields CASSLDLGDAEQFF. Full variable domain (missing parts from reference TRBV5-1 and TRBJ2-1): KAGVTQTPRYLIKTRGQQVTLSCSPISGHRSVSWYQQTPGQGLQFLFEYFSETQRNKGNFPGRFSGRQFSNSRSEMNVSTLELGDSALYLCASSLDLGDAEQFFGPGTRLTVL.

In this sample, this clonotype turned up a few times. CDR3 DNA sequence: TGCAGCGTTGAAGCAACCCAAGCCTTCCCCTCTGGGGCCAACGTCCTGACTTTC. This sequence encodes CSVEATQAFPSGANVLTF. The V call is TRBV29-1, the J call TRBJ2-6, with D uncertain. Trimming took 1 base from V and 0 from J, leaving 16 bases between them. The CDR3 extends over 18 amino acids. Germline-derived CDR1 and CDR2 are SQVTM and ANQGSEA. Full variable domain (outside the CDR3, taken from reference TRBV29-1 and TRBJ2-6): SAVISQKPSRDICQRGTSLTIQCQVDSQVTMMFWYRQQPGQSLTLIATANQGSEATYESGFVIDKFPISRPNLTFSTLTVSNMSPEDSSIYLCSVEATQAFPSGANVLTFGAGSRLTVL.

This clonotype was counted only a few times. The chain uses TRBV12-3 or TRBV12-4 and TRBJ1-5, with TRBD1 matching over 9 bases. The CDR3 runs 15 residues. The V gene end was trimmed by 8 bases and the J gene end by 5 bases; junction bases not matched to a gene: 10. CDR3 sequence (DNA): TGTGCCAGCGAACAATACAGGGGGCATCATCAGCCCCAGCATTTT. Translation: CASEQYRGHHQPQHF.

V and J are TRBV6-5 and TRBJ2-1; 9 bases line up with TRBD1. This CDR3 contains 14 residues. Germline V lookup: CDR1 MNHEY, CDR2 SVGAGI. Unmatched junction bases numbered 8, after V lost 7 bases and J lost 7 bases. The chain's CDR3 is CASKGTGRWNEQFF. The DNA for the CDR3 is TGTGCCAGCAAGGGGACAGGGCGGTGGAATGAGCAGTTCTTC.

This clonotype was counted only a few times. The gene calls are TRBV29-1 and TRBJ2-3; TRBD1 might be the D (6 bases). CDR1 SQVTM and CDR2 ANQGSEA come from the germline V gene. V was cut by 8 bases and J by 2 bases, with 17 bases left in between. CDR3 length equals 14 residues. The CDR3 protein is CSTVPQGLTDTQYF. DNA of the CDR3: TGCAGCACTGTTCCTCAGGGGCTCACAGATACGCAGTATTTT.